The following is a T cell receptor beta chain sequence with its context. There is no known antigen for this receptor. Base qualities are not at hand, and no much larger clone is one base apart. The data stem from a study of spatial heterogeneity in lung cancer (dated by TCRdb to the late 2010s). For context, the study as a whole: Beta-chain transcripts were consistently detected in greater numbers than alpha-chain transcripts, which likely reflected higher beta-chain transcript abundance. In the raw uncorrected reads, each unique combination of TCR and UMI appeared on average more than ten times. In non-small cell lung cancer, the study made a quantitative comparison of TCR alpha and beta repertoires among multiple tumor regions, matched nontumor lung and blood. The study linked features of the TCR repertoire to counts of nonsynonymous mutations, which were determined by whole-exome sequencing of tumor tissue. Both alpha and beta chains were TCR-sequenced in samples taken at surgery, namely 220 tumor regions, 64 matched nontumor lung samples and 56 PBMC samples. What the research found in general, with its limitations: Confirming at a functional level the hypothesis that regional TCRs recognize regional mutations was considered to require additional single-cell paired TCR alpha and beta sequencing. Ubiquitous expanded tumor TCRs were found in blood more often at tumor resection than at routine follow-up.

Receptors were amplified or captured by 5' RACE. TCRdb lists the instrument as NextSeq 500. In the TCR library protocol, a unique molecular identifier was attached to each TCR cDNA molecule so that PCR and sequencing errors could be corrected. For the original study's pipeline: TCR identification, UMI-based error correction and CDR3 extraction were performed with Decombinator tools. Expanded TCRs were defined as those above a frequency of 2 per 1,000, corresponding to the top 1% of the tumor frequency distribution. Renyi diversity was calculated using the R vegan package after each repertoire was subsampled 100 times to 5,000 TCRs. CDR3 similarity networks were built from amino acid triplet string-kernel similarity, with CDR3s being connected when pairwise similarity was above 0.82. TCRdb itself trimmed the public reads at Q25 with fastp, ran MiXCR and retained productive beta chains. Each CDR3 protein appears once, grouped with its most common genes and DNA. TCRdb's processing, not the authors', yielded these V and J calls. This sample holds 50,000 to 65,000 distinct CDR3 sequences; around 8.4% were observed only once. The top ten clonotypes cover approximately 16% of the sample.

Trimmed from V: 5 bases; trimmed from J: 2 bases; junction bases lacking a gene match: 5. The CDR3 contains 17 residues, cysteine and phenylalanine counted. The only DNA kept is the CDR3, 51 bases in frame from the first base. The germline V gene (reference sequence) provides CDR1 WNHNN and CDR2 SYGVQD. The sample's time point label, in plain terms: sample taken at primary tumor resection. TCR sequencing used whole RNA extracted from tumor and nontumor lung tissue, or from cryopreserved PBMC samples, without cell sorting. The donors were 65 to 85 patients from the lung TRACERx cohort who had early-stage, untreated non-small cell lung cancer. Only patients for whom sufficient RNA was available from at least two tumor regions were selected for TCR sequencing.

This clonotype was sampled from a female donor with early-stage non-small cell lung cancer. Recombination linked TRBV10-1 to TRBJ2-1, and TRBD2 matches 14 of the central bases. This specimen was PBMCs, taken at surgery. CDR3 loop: CASSSGTSGSPYNEQFF. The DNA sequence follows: TGCGCCAGCAGTTCCGGGACTAGCGGGAGCCCCTACAATGAGCAGTTCTTC.